This passage covers 29 T cell receptor beta chains from one sample sequenced in a study of T cells after yellow fever vaccination. TCRdb re-analysed the 5' RACE reads in MiXCR, keeping a single row per CDR3 protein. The top ten hold 15% to 20% of the sample, which has 350,000 to 550,000 distinct CDR3 sequences, about 19% seen once. Specimen: PBMCs, collected before the yellow fever booster vaccination. These receptors were collected from a man younger than 35 who received the YFV17D yellow fever vaccine.

This rearrangement joins TRBV20-1 to TRBJ2-1; 11 nucleotides agree with TRBD2. Losses at the gene ends were 3 bases for V and 0 bases for J; bases not matched to a gene: 13. The CDR3 runs 19 residues. From germline, CDR1 is DFQATT and CDR2 SNEGSKA (reference sequence). CDR3 sequence: CSASPGLAGGSGSYNEQFF. The CDR3 nucleotides read TGCAGTGCTAGTCCGGGGCTAGCGGGGGGTTCCGGCTCCTACAATGAGCAGTTCTTC.

The chain has TRBV7-3 and TRBJ1-2; a weak D match, TRBD1 (6 bases). The CDR3 extends over 14 amino acids. Trimming pared 5 bases from V and 6 bases from J, leaving 16 bases between. Germline CDR1 is SGHTA and CDR2 is FQGTGA. CDR3 residues: CASSRTGFGDGYTF. CDR3 nucleotides: TGTGCCAGCAGCCGAACAGGGTTTGGGGATGGCTACACCTTC.

This clonotype was found a few times. J is TRBJ2-5 and V is TRBV5-1; 8 bases align to TRBD2. The CDR3 contains 14 residues. Trimming cost V 3 bases and J 5 bases; bases outside gene matches: 6. Germline-derived CDR1 and CDR2 are SGHRS and YFSETQ. The CDR3 spells CASSWRGVDETQYF. As DNA, the CDR3 is TGCGCCAGCAGCTGGCGGGGGGTTGATGAGACCCAGTACTTC. Supplemented by reference TRBV5-1 and TRBJ2-5, the full variable domain reads KAGVTQTPRYLIKTRGQQVTLSCSPISGHRSVSWYQQTPGQGLQFLFEYFSETQRNKGNFPGRFSGRQFSNSRSEMNVSTLELGDSALYLCASSWRGVDETQYFGPGTRLLVL.

The chain employs TRBV4-2 and TRBJ1-2, with D maybe TRBD1 (5 bases). CDR1 LGHNA and CDR2 YNFKEQ come from the germline V gene. The CDR3 loop spans 20 amino acids. V lost 0 bases and J lost 0, with 23 bases in between. This CDR3 is CASSQDGAPGLGSSNYGYTF. CDR3 sequence (DNA): TGTGCCAGCAGCCAAGATGGAGCCCCAGGGCTCGGGAGTTCTAACTATGGCTACACCTTC.

In its sample, this clonotype was seen a few times. The chain is built from TRBV4-1 and TRBJ2-7; tentatively, D is TRBD1 or TRBD2 (5 bases each). Germline V gives CDR1 MGHRA, CDR2 YSYEKL. The germline V and J ends were trimmed by 2 bases and 0 bases, with 17 bases remaining between them. The CDR3 is made up of 17 amino acids. The CDR3 DNA sequence: TGCGCCAGCAGCCAATTTATCCGGGACGCATACTCCTACGAGCAGTACTTC. Its protein is CASSQFIRDAYSYEQYF.

V gene TRBV7-3 combines with J gene TRBJ1-6, with 7 bases fitting TRBD1. V lost 0 bases and J lost 7; bases outside the gene matches: 3. CDR1 and CDR2 from the germline V gene are SGHTA and FQGTGA. The CDR3 sequence is 15 residues long. The CDR3 is CASSLTGQPNSPLHF. The DNA for the CDR3 is TGTGCCAGCAGCTTAACGGGACAGCCGAATTCACCCCTCCACTTT.

This clonotype was counted ten times or more. This chain links TRBV6-6 with TRBJ1-5, with a weak D call TRBD1 (6 bases). Trimming removed 5 bases from V and 6 bases from J, with 11 bases in between. Germline V gene data show CDR1 as MNHNY and CDR2 as SVGAGI (reference sequence). This CDR3 is 13 amino acids long. CDR3 residues: CASSTGSVQPQHF. The CDR3, as DNA: TGTGCCAGCAGTACAGGGTCGGTTCAGCCCCAGCATTTT.

This chain connects TRBV7-6 to TRBJ2-6; TRBD1 matches at 9 bases. CDR1 is SGHVS and CDR2 is FNYEAQ in the germline V gene. This CDR3 is 20 amino acids long. V was clipped by 1 base and J by 0 bases; unmatched bases: 10. CDR3 loop: CASSLGPPGQGFSGANVLTF. The CDR3 DNA reads as TGTGCCAGCAGCTTAGGGCCTCCGGGACAGGGTTTCTCTGGGGCCAACGTCCTGACTTTC. The whole variable domain, remainder taken from reference TRBV7-6 and TRBJ2-6, is GAGVSQSPRYKVTKRGQDVALRCDPISGHVSLYWYRQALGQGPEFLTYFNYEAQQDKSGLPNDRFSAERPEGSISTLTIQRTEQRDSAMYRCASSLGPPGQGFSGANVLTFGAGSRLTVL.

V is TRBV20-1 and J is TRBJ2-3; D gene unclear. The CDR3 totals 13 residues. Germline V CDR1 and CDR2: DFQATT, SNEGSKA (reference sequence). The V and J ends lost 2 bases and 2 bases respectively, with 8 bases between them. CDR3 in amino acids: CSARKRNTDTQYF. In DNA form, the CDR3 reads TGCAGTGCTAGAAAACGGAACACAGATACGCAGTATTTT.

In its sample, this clonotype was seen a few times. This chain uses TRBV7-2 with TRBJ2-4; 9 bases match TRBD2. Germline CDR1 and CDR2: SGHTA and FQGNSA. This CDR3 has 15 amino acids. Trimming at V came to 0 bases and at J to 7 bases, leaving 4 bases not matched to a gene. The CDR3 DNA reads as TGTGCCAGCAGCTTAGCGCGGGGACTAGCTAACATTCAGTACTTC. Translating it yields CASSLARGLANIQYF.

This clonotype has at least ten counts. The chain couples TRBV28 to TRBJ2-7; 7 bases are a match to TRBD2. CDR1 is MDHEN and CDR2 is SYDVKM in the germline V gene. V was pared by 7 bases and J by 3 bases, with 18 bases of the junction left unmatched. This CDR3 comprises 17 residues. For the CDR3, the DNA is TGTGCCAGCAACGCCGGGGGGTGGGCACCGCCATTCTACGAGCAGTACGTC. Translated: CASNAGGWAPPFYEQYV.

This rearrangement joins TRBV7-2 to TRBJ2-7; possible D gene TRBD2, 5 bases. The CDR3 length is 12 residues. Germline CDR1 SGHTA, CDR2 FQGNSA. V lost 5 bases and J lost 4, with 9 bases in between. CDR3: CASSAGGYEQYF. DNA for the CDR3: TGTGCCAGCAGCGCTGGAGGATACGAGCAGTACTTC.

This clonotype was counted ten times or more. The gene calls are TRBV5-1 and TRBJ2-4; 7 bases line up with TRBD1. Unmatched junction bases numbered 10, after V lost 5 bases and J lost 8 bases. CDR1 is SGHRS and CDR2 is YFSETQ in the germline V gene. CDR3 length equals 14 residues. The CDR3 DNA is TGCGCCAGCAGAGAGACAGGGACCGTAGACATTCAGTACTTC. Residues: CASRETGTVDIQYF.

This clonotype came up a few times. The chain recombines TRBV7-2 with TRBJ1-1; D unclear. This CDR3 spans 13 amino acids. With 5 bases removed from V and 4 bases from J, the gap between germline ends came to 11 bases. CDR1 and CDR2 (germline): SGHTA, FQGNSA. CDR3 sequence reads: CASSPGWVTEAFF. The DNA for the CDR3 is TGTGCCAGCAGCCCCGGTTGGGTCACTGAAGCTTTCTTT.

This clonotype came up many times. The chain uses TRBV11-1 and TRBJ2-1, with D possibly matching TRBD2 (7 bases). The germline V gene has CDR1 SGHAT and CDR2 FQDESV (reference sequence). CDR3 length equals 13 residues. V was clipped by 4 bases and J by 10 bases, with 14 bases between them. CDR3 region: CASSSFRGGEQFF. Written as DNA, the CDR3 is TGTGCCAGCAGCTCGTTTAGGGGGGGCGAGCAGTTCTTC.

This clonotype has only a few counts. The chain joins TRBV10-3 to TRBJ2-5; 8 bases line up with TRBD1. The J segment lost 4 bases and the V segment lost 2 bases, leaving 3 bases of the junction unmatched. The CDR3 loop spans 14 amino acids. CDR1 is ENHRY and CDR2 is SYGVKD in the germline V gene. Here the CDR3 DNA reads TGTGCCATCAGTGAGGACAGGGGTATAGAGACCCAGTACTTC. Protein sequence: CAISEDRGIETQYF.

The V gene is TRBV5-1, the J gene TRBJ1-1, with no clear D. The CDR3 loop spans 14 amino acids. V lost 4 bases and J lost 3, with 13 bases in between. Germline loops: CDR1 SGHRS, CDR2 YFSETQ. CDR3 sequence: CASSNGNVDTEAFF. CDR3 DNA sequence: TGCGCCAGCAGCAACGGGAACGTAGACACTGAAGCTTTCTTT.

The chain employs TRBV5-4 and TRBJ2-3, with 13 nucleotides matching TRBD2. CDR1 is SGHNT and CDR2 is YYREEE in the germline V gene (reference sequence). The J segment lost 6 bases and the V segment lost 4 bases, leaving 8 bases of the junction unmatched. CDR3 size: 16 residues. CDR3 sequence: CASSLTSGGQQDTQYF. The CDR3 DNA reads TGTGCCAGCAGCCTGACTAGCGGGGGGCAACAGGATACGCAGTATTTT.

This chain connects TRBV6-2 or TRBV6-3 to TRBJ2-5; D is perhaps TRBD1 or TRBD2 (7 bases each). The V gene lost 2 bases and the J gene lost 4 bases, with 14 bases spanning the gap. Germline V lookup: CDR1 MNHEY, CDR2 SVGEGT. This CDR3 comprises 15 residues. The CDR3 DNA reads as TGTGCCAGCAGTTACCGACAGGGCGGGGGAGAGACCCAGTACTTC. Encoded protein: CASSYRQGGGETQYF.

This clonotype came up a few times. The chain carries TRBV6-6 and TRBJ2-2, with 7 bases identical to TRBD2. The CDR3 spans 16 residues. Germline V gene sequence: CDR1 MNHNY, CDR2 SVGAGI (reference sequence). The V and J ends lost 2 bases and 5 bases, in that order; junction bases with no gene match: 8. CDR3 residues: CASSYGVGRVTGELFF. Here the CDR3 DNA reads TGTGCCAGCAGTTACGGGGTGGGGAGGGTGACCGGGGAGCTGTTTTTT.

The table lists this clonotype with many counts. This chain joins TRBV3-1 and TRBJ2-5; no clear D gene. The germline V and J ends were trimmed by 0 bases and 7 bases, with 0 bases remaining between them. The germline CDR1 and CDR2 sequences are LGHDT and YNNKEL (reference sequence). The CDR3 length is 10 residues. CDR3 sequence reads: CASSQETQYF. The CDR3 bases are TGTGCCAGCAGCCAAGAGACCCAGTACTTC.

The chain uses TRBV10-3 and TRBJ1-5, with a tentative D call TRBD1 (5 bases). V lost 3 bases and J 6 bases, leaving 12 bases between the germline ends. The CDR3 covers 14 residues. Per the germline V gene, CDR1 is ENHRY and CDR2 is SYGVKD. The CDR3 bases are TGTGCCATCAGTGATCTTCAGGGAGTTCAGCCCCAGCATTTT. Its translation: CAISDLQGVQPQHF.

The chain employs TRBV20-1 and TRBJ2-5; D is unresolved. V lost 3 bases to trimming and J lost 9 bases, with 14 bases between them. This CDR3 is built from 12 residues. Germline V gives CDR1 DFQATT, CDR2 SNEGSKA (reference sequence). The CDR3 region has the DNA TGCAGTGCTAGCGGCGGATTAATGGCCCAGTACTTC. Amino acid sequence: CSASGGLMAQYF.

The genes are TRBV5-4 and TRBJ2-5, with TRBD2 as a possible D gene (6 bases). The length of the CDR3 is 17 residues. Germline V gives CDR1 SGHNT, CDR2 YYREEE (reference sequence). V gave up 4 bases and J gave up 5 bases, with 24 bases separating them. This CDR3 is CASSPGGEVGFLETQYF. DNA of the CDR3: TGTGCCAGCAGCCCAGGCGGGGAGGTTGGGTTCTTGGAGACCCAGTACTTC.

V and J are TRBV28 and TRBJ1-5; no firm D call. Germline V lookup: CDR1 MDHEN, CDR2 SYDVKM. The CDR3 length is 15 residues. Between the trimmed V and J ends, which lost 2 bases and 0 bases, there was a span of 8 bases. The DNA of the CDR3 is TGTGCCAGCAGTTTACTAAAACTTAGCAATCAGCCCCAGCATTTT. Amino acid sequence: CASSLLKLSNQPQHF.

This clonotype was counted only a few times. J is TRBJ1-1 and V is TRBV10-2; D is perhaps TRBD1 (5 bases). The CDR3 loop spans 13 amino acids. Trimming stripped 6 bases from V and 1 base from J, with 9 bases between. Germline V CDR1 and CDR2: WSHSY, SAAADI. The DNA for the CDR3 is TGCGCCAGCAGGGGGCCGGGGAACACTGAAGCTTTCTTT. It encodes CASRGPGNTEAFF.

The chain recombines TRBV20-1 with TRBJ2-7; D may be TRBD2 (5 bases). The length of the CDR3 is 15 residues. Trimming pared 2 bases from V and 0 bases from J, leaving 14 bases between. In germline, CDR1 is DFQATT, CDR2 SNEGSKA (reference sequence). The CDR3 loop reads CSARTSSTYSYEQYF. CDR3 nucleotides: TGCAGTGCTAGAACGTCTAGCACTTACTCCTACGAGCAGTACTTC.

The chain combines TRBV20-1 with TRBJ2-7, with 7 bases identical to TRBD1. The CDR3 totals 11 residues. Looked up from germline, CDR1 is DFQATT and CDR2 is SNEGSKA (reference sequence). This CDR3 reads CSARDSYVQYV. For the CDR3, the DNA is TGCAGTGCTCGGGACAGCTACGTGCAGTACGTC.

This clonotype was counted a few times. This chain joins TRBV7-8 and TRBJ1-4; D gene uncertain. V was clipped by 5 bases and J by 7 bases, with 17 bases between them. Germline lookup yields CDR1 SGHVS and CDR2 FQNEAQ. The CDR3 is 15 residues long. The CDR3 nucleotides are TGTGCCAGCAGCCGAAGAGTGGGTCCCGCTGAAAAACTGTTTTTT. It encodes CASSRRVGPAEKLFF.